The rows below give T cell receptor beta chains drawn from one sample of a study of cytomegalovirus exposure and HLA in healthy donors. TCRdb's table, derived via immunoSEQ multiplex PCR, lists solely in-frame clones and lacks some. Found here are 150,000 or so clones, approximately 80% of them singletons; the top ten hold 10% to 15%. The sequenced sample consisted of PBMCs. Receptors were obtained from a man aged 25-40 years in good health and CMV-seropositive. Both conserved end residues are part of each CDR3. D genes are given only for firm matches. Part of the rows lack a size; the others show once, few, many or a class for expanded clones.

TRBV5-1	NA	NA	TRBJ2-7	CASSWGGELNYEQYF	TGCGCCAGCAGCTGGGGCGGGGAGCTGAACTACGAGCAGTACTTC
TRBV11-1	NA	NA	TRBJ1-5	CASSLVRGQPQHF	TGTGCCAGCAGCTTAGTCAGGGGCCAGCCCCAGCATTTT
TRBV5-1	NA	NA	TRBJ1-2	CASSSGTVPYGYTF	TGCGCCAGCAGCTCGGGGACTGTGCCCTATGGCTACACCTTC
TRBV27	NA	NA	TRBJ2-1	CASSLTSLVYNEQFF	TGTGCCAGCAGTTTAACTAGCCTCGTCTACAATGAGCAGTTCTTC
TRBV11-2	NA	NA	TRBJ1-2	CASSLGAANYGYTF	TGTGCCAGCAGCTTAGGTGCGGCTAACTATGGCTACACCTTC
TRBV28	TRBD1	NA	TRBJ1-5	CASKPGQGYYSNQPQHF	TGTGCCAGCAAGCCGGGACAGGGATACTATAGCAATCAGCCCCAGCATTTT
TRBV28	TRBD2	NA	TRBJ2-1	CASSTGTMVNEQFF	TGTGCCAGCAGTACCGGGACTATGGTCAATGAGCAGTTCTTC
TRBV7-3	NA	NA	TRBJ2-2	CASSLISGGPNTGELFF	TGTGCCAGCAGCTTAATTTCGGGCGGGCCGAACACCGGGGAGCTGTTTTTT
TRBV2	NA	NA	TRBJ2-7	CASRPDPGYEQYF	TGTGCCAGCAGACCCGACCCCGGGTACGAGCAGTACTTC
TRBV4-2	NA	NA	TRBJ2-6	CASSPQNRAGAGANVLTF	TGTGCCAGCAGCCCGCAGAACAGGGCAGGGGCCGGGGCCAACGTCCTGACTTTC
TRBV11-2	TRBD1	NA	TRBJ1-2	CASSTLGTGNGYTF	TGTGCCAGCAGCACACTAGGGACAGGGAACGGCTACACCTTC
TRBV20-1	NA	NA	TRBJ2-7	CSARQNYEQYF	TGCAGTGCTAGGCAGAACTACGAGCAGTACTTC
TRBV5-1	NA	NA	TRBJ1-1	CASSLTGANTEAFF	TGCGCCAGCAGCCTGACAGGAGCGAACACTGAAGCTTTCTTT
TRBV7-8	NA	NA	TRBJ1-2	CASSLLGRGRNYGYTF	TGTGCCAGCAGCTTGCTGGGCAGGGGCCGGAACTATGGCTACACCTTC
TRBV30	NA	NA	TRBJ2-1	CAWSQNNEQFF	TGTGCCTGGAGTCAAAACAATGAGCAGTTCTTC
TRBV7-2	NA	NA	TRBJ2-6	CASSPRAGANVLTF	TGTGCCAGCAGCCCCAGGGCTGGGGCCAACGTCCTGACTTTC
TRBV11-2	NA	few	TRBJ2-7	CASSLYAAAEQYF	TGTGCCAGCAGCTTATACGCGGCAGCCGAGCAGTACTTC
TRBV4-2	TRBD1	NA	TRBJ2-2	CASSPQNGGTGPPGELFF	TGTGCCAGCAGCCCCCAAAATGGGGGGACAGGGCCACCCGGGGAGCTGTTTTTT
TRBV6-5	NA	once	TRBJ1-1	CASSYSSWRKNTEAFF	TGTGCCAGCAGTTACTCGAGTTGGCGGAAGAACACTGAAGCTTTCTTT
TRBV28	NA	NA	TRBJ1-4	CASSSTVFNEKLFF	TGTGCCAGCAGCTCGACAGTTTTTAATGAAAAACTGTTTTTT
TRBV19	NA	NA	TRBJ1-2	CASSTRELRYGYTF	TGTGCCAGTAGTACTCGGGAGCTACGTTATGGCTACACCTTC
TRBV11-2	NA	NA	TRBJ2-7	CASSLAFRSGYEQYF	TGTGCCAGCAGCTTAGCTTTTCGCTCGGGCTACGAGCAGTACTTC
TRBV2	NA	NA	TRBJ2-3	CASNEQTYTDTQYF	TGTGCCAGCAACGAACAGACCTACACAGATACGCAGTATTTT
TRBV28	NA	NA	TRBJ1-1	CASSLWDLEGGDTEAFF	TGTGCCAGCAGTTTATGGGACCTAGAGGGGGGGGACACTGAAGCTTTCTTT
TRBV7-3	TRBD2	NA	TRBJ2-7	CASSILAGSSYEQYF	TGTGCCAGCAGCATCTTAGCGGGTAGCTCCTACGAGCAGTACTTC
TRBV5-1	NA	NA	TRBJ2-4	CASSLYFQASLAKNIQYF	TGCGCCAGCAGCTTGTATTTTCAGGCCTCATTAGCCAAAAACATTCAGTACTTC
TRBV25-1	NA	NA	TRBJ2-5	CASSDQGSLQETQYF	TGTGCCAGCAGTGACCAGGGTTCACTTCAAGAGACCCAGTACTTC
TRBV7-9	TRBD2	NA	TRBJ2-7	CASSSGLAGVYEQYF	TGTGCCAGCAGCTCGGGACTAGCGGGAGTCTACGAGCAGTACTTC
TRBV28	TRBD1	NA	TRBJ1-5	CASRSGTANQPQHF	TGTGCCAGCAGGTCCGGGACAGCAAATCAGCCCCAGCATTTT
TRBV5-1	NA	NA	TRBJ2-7	CASSPGALRGEQYF	TGCGCCAGCAGCCCGGGAGCCCTTCGGGGGGAGCAGTACTTC
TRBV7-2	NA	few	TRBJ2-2	CASSWRGVENTGELFF	TGTGCCAGCAGCTGGCGGGGCGTAGAAAACACCGGGGAGCTGTTTTTT
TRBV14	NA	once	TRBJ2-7	CASSQSGYEQYF	TGTGCCAGCAGCCAATCAGGCTACGAGCAGTACTTC
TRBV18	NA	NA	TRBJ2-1	CASSPPESEQFF	TGTGCCAGCTCACCACCGGAGAGTGAGCAGTTCTTC
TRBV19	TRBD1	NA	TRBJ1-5	CASSIYGQGQPQHF	TGTGCCAGTAGTATATATGGACAGGGACAGCCCCAGCATTTT
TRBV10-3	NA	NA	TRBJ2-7	CAISDRDIYSYEQYF	TGTGCCATCAGTGACCGGGACATTTACTCCTACGAGCAGTACTTC
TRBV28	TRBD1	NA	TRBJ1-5	CASSSPARQGGNQPQHF	TGTGCCAGCAGTTCTCCAGCCCGACAGGGAGGCAATCAGCCCCAGCATTTT
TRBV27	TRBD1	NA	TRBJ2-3	CASSYPGTGADTDTQYF	TGTGCCAGCAGTTACCCTGGGACAGGGGCAGACACAGATACGCAGTATTTT
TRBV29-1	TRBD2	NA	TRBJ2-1	CSGKLAGGWNEQFF	TGCAGCGGCAAACTAGCGGGAGGTTGGAATGAGCAGTTCTTC
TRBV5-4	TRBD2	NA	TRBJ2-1	CASSLASGTNEQFF	TGTGCCAGCAGCTTGGCTAGCGGGACCAATGAGCAGTTCTTC
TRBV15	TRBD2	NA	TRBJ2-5	CATSRGGLAGGQETQYF	TGTGCCACCAGCAGAGGGGGACTAGCGGGAGGACAGGAGACCCAGTACTTC
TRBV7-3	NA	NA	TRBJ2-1	CASSLAYRDNEQFF	TGTGCCAGCAGCTTAGCCTACAGGGACAATGAGCAGTTCTTC
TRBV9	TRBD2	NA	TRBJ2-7	CASSPEEGLAGPYEQYF	TGTGCCAGCAGCCCCGAGGAAGGGCTAGCGGGACCTTACGAGCAGTACTTC
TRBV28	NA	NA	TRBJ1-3	CASNSPAKSSGNTIYF	TGTGCCAGCAACTCCCCCGCCAAGAGCTCTGGAAACACCATATATTTT
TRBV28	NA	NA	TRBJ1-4	CAIRGGNNEKLFF	TGTGCCATCCGGGGGGGGAATAATGAAAAACTGTTTTTT
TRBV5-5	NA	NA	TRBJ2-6	CASSPEAGSGANVLTF	TGTGCCAGCAGCCCGGAAGCAGGCTCTGGGGCCAACGTCCTGACTTTC
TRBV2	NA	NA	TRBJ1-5	CASSGGWNQPQHF	TGTGCCAGCAGTGGTGGCTGGAATCAGCCCCAGCATTTT